Listed here are 21 T cell receptor beta chains from one sample, sequenced in a study of cytomegalovirus exposure and HLA in healthy donors. The PCR was carried out with 60 Vbeta primers and 13 Jbeta primers. Assay: immunoSEQ multiplex PCR; the TCRdb copy retains only in-frame clones and omits some. Of 150,000 to 180,000 clones listed, approximately 74% are singletons. Input material: PBMCs. These TCRs come from a man younger than 35 in good health and CMV-seronegative.

The rearrangement links TRBV6-1 to TRBJ2-2, with 8 bases identical to TRBD1. Trimming cost V 2 bases and J 4 bases; bases outside gene matches: 3. The germline gives CDR1 MNHNS, CDR2 SASEGT. This CDR3 has 15 residues. The CDR3 coding sequence is TGTGCCAGCAGTGAACAGGGGGCTAGCACCGGGGAGCTGTTTTTT. Translation gives CASSEQGASTGELFF.

The chain has TRBV7-2 and TRBJ1-2; D is unclear. The CDR3 length is 14 residues. Trimming took off 8 bases at V and 1 base at J, with 14 bases between the two ends. Germline CDR1 is SGHTA and CDR2 is FQGNSA. The CDR3 reads CASGRHELNYGYTF. The CDR3 nucleotides are TGTGCCAGCGGCCGACACGAGCTTAACTATGGCTACACCTTC.

The chain uses TRBV7-9 and TRBJ1-6; a weak D match, TRBD1 (5 bases). V lost 5 bases, J lost 7 bases, and 18 bases lay in between. The CDR3 sequence is 16 residues long. Germline CDR1 and CDR2: SEHNR and FQNEAQ (reference sequence). The CDR3 reads CASSLGGGTENSPLHF. The CDR3 nucleotides read TGTGCCAGCAGCCTAGGCGGGGGAACGGAGAATTCACCCCTCCACTTT.

With respect to this clone: One end of the junction fails to match germline, which may point to a read error. The chain couples TRBV11-2 to TRBJ1-1, with 8 bases lining up with TRBD1. This CDR3 spans 14 amino acids. Germline V CDR1 and CDR2: SGHAT, FQNNGV. The CDR3 region is CASSSGQGRTEAFF. The CDR3 coding sequence is TGTGCCAGTAGCTCCGGACAGGGTCGCACTGAAGCTTTCTTT.

The V and J genes are TRBV4-3 and TRBJ2-1, with 9 bases matching TRBD2. The CDR3 has 16 amino acids. V gave up 2 bases and J gave up 6 bases; unmatched junction bases: 8. Germline V CDR1 and CDR2: LGHNA, YSLEER. The DNA for the CDR3 is TGCGCCAGCAGCCAACAAGCCGGGACTAGCATCAATGAGCAGTTCTTC. Amino acids: CASSQQAGTSINEQFF.

V and J are TRBV18 and TRBJ1-1, with 7 bases lining up with TRBD1. CDR1 and CDR2 (germline): KGHSH, LQKENI. The J segment lost 5 bases and the V segment lost 0 bases, leaving 3 bases of the junction unmatched. This CDR3 contains 14 residues. Written as DNA, the CDR3 is TGTGCCAGCTCACCACCGGGCAGGGGGACTGAAGCTTTCTTT. Translated, it gives CASSPPGRGTEAFF. The full variable domain, with the rest looked up from reference TRBV18 and TRBJ1-1, is NAGVMQNPRHLVRRRGQEARLRCSPMKGHSHVYWYRQLPEEGLKFMVYLQKENIIDESGMPKERFSAEFPKEGPSILRIQQVVRGDSAAYFCASSPPGRGTEAFFGQGTRLTVV.

The sample holds one count of this clone. The chain couples TRBV7-2 to TRBJ1-3; a weak D match, TRBD1 (6 bases). In germline, CDR1 is SGHTA, CDR2 FQGNSA. The CDR3 runs to 16 residues. V was shortened by 1 base and J by 0 bases, with 10 bases between the two germline ends. CDR3 residues: CASSLVGAFSGNTIYF. The CDR3 nucleotides are TGTGCCAGCAGCTTAGTGGGGGCGTTCTCTGGAAACACCATATATTTT.

The V and J genes are TRBV4-1 and TRBJ1-1, with D perhaps TRBD1 (5 bases). V shed 2 bases and J shed 7 bases, with 11 bases lying between them. In germline, CDR1 is MGHRA, CDR2 YSYEKL. This CDR3 has 13 residues. DNA for the CDR3: TGCGCCAGCAGCCAAACAGGCTCCGTTGAAGCTTTCTTT. Protein sequence: CASSQTGSVEAFF.

This chain links TRBV7-2 with TRBJ1-4, with D perhaps TRBD1 (5 bases). This CDR3 is built from 14 residues. Germline lookup yields CDR1 SGHTA and CDR2 FQGNSA. With 5 bases removed from V and 4 bases from J, the gap between germline ends came to 11 bases. The CDR3 coding sequence is TGTGCCAGCAGCCTGGGACTTGTTAATGAAAAACTGTTTTTT. Its protein is CASSLGLVNEKLFF.

The chain links TRBV5-6 to TRBJ2-3, with TRBD2 matching over 12 bases. Unmatched junction bases numbered 7, after V lost 2 bases and J lost 0 bases. CDR1 and CDR2 from the germline V gene are SGHDT and YYEEEE. This CDR3 has 18 residues. CDR3 in DNA: TGTGCCAGCAGCTTCTGGACTAGCGGGGATCTTAGCACAGATACGCAGTATTTT. It yields the protein CASSFWTSGDLSTDTQYF.

This rearrangement joins TRBV10-3 to TRBJ1-3; D might be TRBD1 (6 bases). Germline V gives CDR1 ENHRY, CDR2 SYGVKD. The CDR3 totals 15 residues. The V gene lost 3 bases and the J gene lost 0 bases, with 9 bases spanning the gap. The CDR3 DNA sequence: TGTGCCATCAGTGAAGGGGACATCTCTGGAAACACCATATATTTT. As protein: CAISEGDISGNTIYF.

The rearrangement links TRBV27 to TRBJ2-5; 9 nucleotides line up with TRBD2. The J call may be in error: the DNA end matches TRBJ2-7 better. The CDR3 is made up of 18 amino acids. The V gene's germline CDR1 is MNHEY and CDR2 SMNVEV (reference sequence). The chain's CDR3 is CASSLLSSGGINFGEQYF. DNA of the CDR3: TGTGCCAGCAGTTTACTCTCCAGCGGGGGGATTAATTTTGGCGAGCAGTACTTC.

The chain employs TRBV2 and TRBJ1-5, with a tentative D call TRBD1 (5 bases). Germline V gene lookup returns CDR1 SNHLY and CDR2 FYNNEI. V lost 4 bases to trimming and J lost 4 bases, with 8 bases between them. The CDR3 length is 13 residues. The CDR3 region is CASSATGNQPQHF. As DNA, the CDR3 is TGTGCCAGCAGTGCCACAGGTAATCAGCCCCAGCATTTT.

This clone was detected only a few times. This CDR3 is CASSHRQGNEKLFF. CDR3 nucleotide sequence: TGTGCCAGCAGCCATAGACAGGGTAATGAAAAACTGTTTTTT. This chain links TRBV5-4 with TRBJ1-4; TRBD1 matches at 7 bases. Looked up from germline, CDR1 is SGHNT and CDR2 is YYREEE (reference sequence). CDR3 length: 14 residues. Losses at the gene ends were 4 bases for V and 4 bases for J; bases not matched to a gene: 4.

J is TRBJ2-7 and V is TRBV5-6; D perhaps matches TRBD2 (6 bases). This CDR3 region has 14 residues. The V end was cut by 0 bases, the J end by 5 bases, with 12 bases between. Germline V gene lookup returns CDR1 SGHDT and CDR2 YYEEEE. The CDR3 region is CASSLAVGRNEQYF. The CDR3 bases are TGTGCCAGCAGCTTGGCAGTGGGGAGGAACGAGCAGTACTTC.

The chain couples TRBV5-1 to TRBJ1-2; a possible D gene is TRBD1 (5 bases). The V gene's germline CDR1 is SGHRS and CDR2 YFSETQ. This CDR3 comprises 18 residues. Trimming cost V 1 base and J 10 bases, with 29 bases left between them. CDR3 nucleotide sequence: TGCGCCAGCAGCTTGTCGCGGACACAGCTTCGACAAGTAGGTGTCTACACCTTC. Protein product: CASSLSRTQLRQVGVYTF.

The chain has TRBV27 and TRBJ1-2, with a weak D call TRBD1 (6 bases). Germline CDR1 and CDR2: MNHEY and SMNVEV (reference sequence). The CDR3 is made up of 14 amino acids. The V end was cut by 0 bases, the J end by 8 bases, with 13 bases between. The CDR3 reads CASSLSGAGSGYTF. The CDR3 coding sequence is TGTGCCAGCAGTTTATCGGGGGCCGGGTCCGGCTACACCTTC.

The V gene is TRBV15, the J gene TRBJ2-2; D is perhaps TRBD2 (6 bases). V was cut by 2 bases and J by 1 base, with 11 bases left in between. Germline V CDR1 and CDR2: LNHNV, YYDKDF (reference sequence). The CDR3 runs 16 residues. The DNA of the CDR3 is TGTGCCACCAGCAGATCCTGGGACTTGAACACCGGGGAGCTGTTTTTT. Amino acids: CATSRSWDLNTGELFF.

The rearrangement uses TRBV4-1 and TRBJ2-2; 9 bases match TRBD1. V lost 4 bases, J lost 5 bases, and 5 bases stayed unmatched. CDR1 and CDR2 from the germline V gene are MGHRA and YSYEKL. The CDR3 sequence is 15 residues long. Written as DNA, the CDR3 is TGCGCCAGCAGCCGATGGACAGGGGAGACCGGGGAGCTGTTTTTT. Its translation is CASSRWTGETGELFF.

CDR3 protein: CASSASGLFTGELFF. The DNA for the CDR3 is TGTGCCAGCAGCGCCTCGGGACTCTTCACCGGGGAGCTGTTTTTT. The V call is TRBV13, the J call TRBJ2-2; the D gene is possibly TRBD2 (6 bases). The CDR3 length is 15 residues. Trimming pared 5 bases from V and 4 bases from J, leaving 14 bases between. The germline V gene encodes CDR1 PRHDT and CDR2 FYEKMQ (reference sequence).

The V and J genes are TRBV2 and TRBJ1-2; weak D call: TRBD1 (6 bases). From germline, CDR1 is SNHLY and CDR2 FYNNEI. This CDR3 has 14 residues. V was shortened by 5 bases and J by 3 bases, with 13 bases between the two germline ends. CDR3 amino acids: CASSRHRDDYGYTF. The CDR3 DNA reads as TGTGCCAGCAGTCGTCACAGGGACGACTATGGCTACACCTTC.